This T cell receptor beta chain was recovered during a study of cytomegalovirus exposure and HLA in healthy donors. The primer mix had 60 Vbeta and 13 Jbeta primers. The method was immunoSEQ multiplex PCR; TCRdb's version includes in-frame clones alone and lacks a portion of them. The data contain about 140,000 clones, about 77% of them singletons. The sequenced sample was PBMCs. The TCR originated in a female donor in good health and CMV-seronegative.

The CDR3 here is CASSSVGGGRDSYEQYF. In nucleotides, the CDR3 is TGTGCCAGCAGTAGTGTTGGCGGGGGGAGGGACTCCTACGAGCAGTACTTC. This sequence joins TRBV28 and TRBJ2-7; 8 bases align to TRBD2. J lost 0 bases, V lost 5 bases, and 12 bases had no gene match. The CDR3 covers 17 residues. In germline, CDR1 is MDHEN, CDR2 SYDVKM.